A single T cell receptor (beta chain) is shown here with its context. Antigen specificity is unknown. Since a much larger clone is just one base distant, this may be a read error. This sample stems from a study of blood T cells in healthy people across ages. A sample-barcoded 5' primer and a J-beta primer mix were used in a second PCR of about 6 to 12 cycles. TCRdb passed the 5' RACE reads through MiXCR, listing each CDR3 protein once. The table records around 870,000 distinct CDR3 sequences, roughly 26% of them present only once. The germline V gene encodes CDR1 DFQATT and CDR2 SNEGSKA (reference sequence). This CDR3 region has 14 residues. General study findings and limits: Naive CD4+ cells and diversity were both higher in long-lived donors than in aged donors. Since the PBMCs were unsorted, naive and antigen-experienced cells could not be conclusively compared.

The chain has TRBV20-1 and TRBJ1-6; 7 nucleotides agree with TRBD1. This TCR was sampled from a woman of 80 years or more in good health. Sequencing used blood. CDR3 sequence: CSASRETGFSPRHF. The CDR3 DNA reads TGCAGTGCTAGCCGCGAGACAGGGTTTTCACCCCGCCACTTT.